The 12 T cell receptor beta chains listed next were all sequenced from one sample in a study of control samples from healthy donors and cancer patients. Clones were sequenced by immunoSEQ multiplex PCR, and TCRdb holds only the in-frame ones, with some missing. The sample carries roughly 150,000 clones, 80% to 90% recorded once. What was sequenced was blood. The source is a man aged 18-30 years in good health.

CDR3 loop: CASRTIGTTQKYGYTF. The CDR3, as DNA: TGTGCCAGCAGGACCATCGGGACCACCCAGAAGTATGGCTACACCTTC. The rearrangement links TRBV7-2 to TRBJ1-2, with D possibly TRBD1 on 5 matching bases. CDR1 SGHTA and CDR2 FQGNSA come from the germline V gene. This CDR3 has 16 residues. V was pared by 6 bases and J by 5 bases, with 22 bases between.

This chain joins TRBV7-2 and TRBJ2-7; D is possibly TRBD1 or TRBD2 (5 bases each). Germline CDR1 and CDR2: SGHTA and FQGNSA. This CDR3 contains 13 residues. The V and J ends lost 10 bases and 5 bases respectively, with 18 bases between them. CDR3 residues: CATNEGRAHEQYF. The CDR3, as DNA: TGTGCCACCAATGAGGGCAGGGCCCACGAGCAGTACTTC.

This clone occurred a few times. The CDR3 DNA follows: TGTGCCAGCAGCCAAGGACAGGGAGAGGTAACTGAAGCTTTCTTT. Translation: CASSQGQGEVTEAFF. The chain links TRBV11-2 to TRBJ1-1; 8 bases align to TRBD1. Trimming at V came to 5 bases and at J to 5 bases, leaving 10 bases not matched to a gene. The CDR3 is made up of 15 amino acids. Germline V gene lookup returns CDR1 SGHAT and CDR2 FQNNGV.

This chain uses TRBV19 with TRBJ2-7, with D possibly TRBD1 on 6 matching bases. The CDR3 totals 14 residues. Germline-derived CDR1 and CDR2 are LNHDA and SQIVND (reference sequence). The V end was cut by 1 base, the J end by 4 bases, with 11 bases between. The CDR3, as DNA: TGTGCCAGTAGTATAGCAGGGGCGCGGTACGAGCAGTACTTC. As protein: CASSIAGARYEQYF.

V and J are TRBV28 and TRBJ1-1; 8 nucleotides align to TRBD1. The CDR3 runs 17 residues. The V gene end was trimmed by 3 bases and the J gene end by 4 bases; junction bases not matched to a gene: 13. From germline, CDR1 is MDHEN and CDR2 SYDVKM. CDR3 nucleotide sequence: TGTGCCAGCAGTTTCAGGGGGCAGGGATTTACGGGCACTGAAGCTTTCTTT. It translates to CASSFRGQGFTGTEAFF.

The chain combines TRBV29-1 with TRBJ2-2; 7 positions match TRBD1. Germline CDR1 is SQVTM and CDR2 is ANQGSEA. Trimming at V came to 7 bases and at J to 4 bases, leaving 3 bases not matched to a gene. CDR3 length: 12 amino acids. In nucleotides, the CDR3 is TGCAGCGGGGACAGCAGCACCGGGGAGCTGTTTTTT. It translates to CSGDSSTGELFF.

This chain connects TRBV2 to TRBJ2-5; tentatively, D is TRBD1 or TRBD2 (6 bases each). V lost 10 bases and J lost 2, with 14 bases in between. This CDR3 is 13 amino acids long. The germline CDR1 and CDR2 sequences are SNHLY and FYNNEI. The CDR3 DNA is TGTGCCACCCGAGGGGGGCTTCAAGAGACCCAGTACTTC. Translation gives CATRGGLQETQYF.

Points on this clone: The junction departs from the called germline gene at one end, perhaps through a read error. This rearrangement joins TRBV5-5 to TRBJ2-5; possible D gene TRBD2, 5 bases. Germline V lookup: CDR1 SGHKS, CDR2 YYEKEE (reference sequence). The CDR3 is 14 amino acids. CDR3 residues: CASTLRETQETQYF. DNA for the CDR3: TGTGCCAGCACCTTGAGGGAGACCCAAGAGACCCAGTACTTC.

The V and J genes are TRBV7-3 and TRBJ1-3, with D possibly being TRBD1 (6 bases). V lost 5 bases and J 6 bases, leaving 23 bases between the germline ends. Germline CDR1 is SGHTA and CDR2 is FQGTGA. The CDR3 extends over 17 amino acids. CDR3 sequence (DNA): TGTGCCAGCAGCCCCCTGGCAGGGGCCACCTCAGAAAACACCATATATTTT. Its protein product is CASSPLAGATSENTIYF.

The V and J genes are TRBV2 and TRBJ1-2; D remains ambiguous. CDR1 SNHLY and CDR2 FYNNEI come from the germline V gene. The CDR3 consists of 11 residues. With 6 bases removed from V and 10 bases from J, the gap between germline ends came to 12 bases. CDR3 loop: CASSRGYDYTF. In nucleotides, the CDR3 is TGTGCCAGCAGCAGAGGGTACGACTACACCTTC.

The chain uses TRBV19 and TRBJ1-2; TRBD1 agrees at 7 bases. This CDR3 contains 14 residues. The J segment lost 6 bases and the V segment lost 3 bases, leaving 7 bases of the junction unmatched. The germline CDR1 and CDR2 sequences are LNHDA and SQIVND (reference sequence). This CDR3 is CASSIGSGTDGYTF. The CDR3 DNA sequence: TGTGCCAGTAGTATCGGGTCCGGGACAGATGGCTACACCTTC. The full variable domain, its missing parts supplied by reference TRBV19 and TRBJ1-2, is DGGITQSPKYLFRKEGQNVTLSCEQNLNHDAMYWYRQDPGQGLRLIYYSQIVNDFQKGDIAEGYSVSREKKESFPLTVTSAQKNPTAFYLCASSIGSGTDGYTFGSGTRLTVV.

The CDR3 nucleotides read TGTGCCAGCAGCCAAGACCCTTCGGGGCAGTACTTC. Translation gives CASSQDPSGQYF. The rearrangement links TRBV3-1 (or the pseudogene TRBV3-2) to TRBJ2-7; D gene ambiguous. Germline V CDR1 and CDR2: LGHDT, YNNKEL (reference sequence). There are 12 residues in the CDR3. Trimming removed 0 bases from V and 9 bases from J, with 9 bases in between.